These 10 T cell receptor beta chains originate from one sample sequenced in a study of blood T cell repertoires in COVID-19. Assay used: immunoSEQ multiplex PCR; TCRdb lists only in-frame clones, some missing. The table lists 300,000 or so clones, 70% to 90% of them singletons. The sequenced material came from peripheral blood. The receptors here all came from a woman aged 30 to 39 who had recovered from COVID-19.

V is TRBV6-5 and J is TRBJ1-5; D is possibly TRBD1 (6 bases). The germline gives CDR1 MNHEY, CDR2 SVGAGI. Trimming removed 9 bases at V and 3 bases at J, with 15 bases between. This CDR3 spans 14 amino acids. As DNA, the CDR3 is TGTGCCAGTCAACAGGGAGTTTACAATCAGCCCCAGCATTTT. As protein: CASQQGVYNQPQHF.

The rearrangement uses TRBV24-1 and TRBJ2-5, with TRBD1 matching 8 bases. CDR1 is KGHDR and CDR2 is SFDVKD in the germline V gene. This CDR3 has 17 residues. V lost 3 bases to trimming and J lost 2 bases; unmatched junction nucleotides: 10. CDR3 nucleotides: TGTGCCACCAGTGATGGCCCCGGGACAGGAGAACAAGAGACCCAGTACTTC. Protein: CATSDGPGTGEQETQYF.

This clone was seen once. The chain is built from TRBV4-3 and TRBJ1-2; no firm D call. The CDR3 is made up of 14 amino acids. Germline loops: CDR1 LGHNA, CDR2 YSLEER. The V end was cut by 0 bases, the J end by 4 bases, with 9 bases between. The CDR3 is CASSQDGLSYGYTF. CDR3 bases: TGCGCCAGCAGCCAAGATGGGCTTTCCTATGGCTACACCTTC.

This chain joins TRBV10-3 and TRBJ1-6; TRBD1 matches at 9 bases. V gave up 3 bases and J gave up 7 bases; unmatched junction bases: 10. This CDR3 has 17 residues. Looked up from germline, CDR1 is ENHRY and CDR2 is SYGVKD. CDR3 amino acids: CAISEGTGNPRNSPLHF. As DNA, the CDR3 is TGTGCCATCAGTGAAGGGACAGGGAACCCAAGGAATTCACCCCTCCACTTT.

This chain connects TRBV20-1 to TRBJ2-4, with D maybe TRBD1 (5 bases). The CDR3 has 11 amino acids. V lost 5 bases, J lost 9 bases, and 11 bases lay in between. Germline values: CDR1 DFQATT, CDR2 SNEGSKA (reference sequence). The CDR3 loop reads CSADRQSIQYF. The CDR3 DNA sequence: TGCAGTGCTGACAGACAAAGCATTCAGTACTTC.

The table lists this clone with many counts. The rearrangement uses TRBV7-9 and TRBJ1-2, with D perhaps matching TRBD1 (6 bases). The CDR3 runs 15 residues. The V end was cut by 5 bases, the J end by 3 bases, with 16 bases between. Germline V gene data show CDR1 as SEHNR and CDR2 as FQNEAQ (reference sequence). For the CDR3, the DNA is TGTGCCAGCAGCAGGGGGACAAACCCCTACTATGGCTACACCTTC. It specifies CASSRGTNPYYGYTF.

The CDR3 reads CASSLREDTQYF. The CDR3 DNA is TGCGCCAGCAGCTTGCGGGAGGATACGCAGTATTTT. The chain couples TRBV5-1 to TRBJ2-3; D may be TRBD2 (6 bases). This CDR3 has 12 residues. Germline assignment: CDR1 SGHRS and CDR2 YFSETQ. Trimming removed 1 base from V and 6 bases from J, with 6 bases in between.

The CDR3 loop reads CASRGGVATNEKLFF. The CDR3 DNA follows: TGCGCCAGCAGGGGGGGGGTTGCAACTAATGAAAAACTGTTTTTT. J is TRBJ1-4 and V is TRBV4-1, with D tentatively TRBD1 (5 bases). With 6 bases removed from V and 0 bases from J, the gap between germline ends came to 11 bases. The CDR3 has 15 amino acids. Germline CDR1 reads MGHRA; CDR2 reads YSYEKL.

The chain carries TRBV6-5 and TRBJ2-5, with TRBD1 identical over 7 bases. J lost 7 bases, V lost 5 bases, and 7 bases had no gene match. There are 13 residues in the CDR3. The germline CDR1 and CDR2 sequences are MNHEY and SVGAGI. This CDR3 reads CASSPRGFGTQYF. CDR3 coding DNA: TGTGCCAGCAGTCCCAGGGGGTTTGGGACCCAGTACTTC.

There are a few counts of this clone. The chain combines TRBV5-6 with TRBJ1-5; TRBD1 matches at 10 bases. The germline gives CDR1 SGHDT, CDR2 YYEEEE. Trimming at V came to 0 bases and at J to 3 bases, leaving 3 bases not matched to a gene. This CDR3 is 16 amino acids long. CDR3 amino acids: CASSLAGQGNNQPQHF. The CDR3, as DNA: TGTGCCAGCAGCTTGGCGGGACAGGGGAACAATCAGCCCCAGCATTTT.